This T cell receptor beta chain was found in a study of esophageal squamous cell carcinoma under preoperative chemotherapy. The wider study: TCR repertoires were profiled from both peripheral blood T cells and tumor-infiltrating lymphocytes. Whole-study findings and limits: Peripheral T cells migrating into the tumor appeared to partly supply post-treatment tumor-infiltrating lymphocytes.

The sample's time point: before preoperative PTX-NDP chemotherapy. TCRdb called the PCR reads again in MiXCR, with one record for every CDR3 protein. The sample lists 15,000 to 20,000 distinct CDR3 sequences, nearly 50% seen once, with over 25% in the top ten. The length of the CDR3 is 15 residues. Germline CDR1 and CDR2: SGHTA and FQGNSA. This clonotype was counted once. Its antigen is not known. Compared with germline, one end of the junction differs, possibly owing to a read error. The chain carries TRBV7-2 and TRBJ2-5, with TRBD1 as a possible D gene (5 bases). The sequence was obtained from a human donor with esophageal squamous cell carcinoma. The donor label of this sample is uncertain. Collection took place from a patient given preoperative chemotherapy. CDR3 region: CASSQGVIAKDTQYF. The CDR3 DNA is TGTGCCAGCAGCCAGGGCGTCATAGCCAAAGACACCCAGTACTTC.